One sample yielded the 9 T cell receptor beta chains listed below, sequenced in a study of blood T cell repertoires in COVID-19. Sequencing used immunoSEQ multiplex PCR; TCRdb keeps in-frame clones, though not all of them. The sample gives around 100,000 clones, more than 75% of which show up once; 20% is in the top ten. Material for sequencing was peripheral blood. These receptors all come from a human donor in a cohort sampled during active COVID-19.

This chain links TRBV4-1 with TRBJ1-2, with a weak D call TRBD1 (5 bases). V dropped 1 base and J dropped 1 base, with 10 bases sitting between them. There are 15 residues in the CDR3. The germline gives CDR1 MGHRA, CDR2 YSYEKL. CDR3 sequence: CASSQGQGSNYGYTF. CDR3 coding DNA: TGCGCCAGCAGCCAAGGCCAGGGTAGTAACTATGGCTACACCTTC.

The V and J genes are TRBV5-1 and TRBJ2-2; 7 nucleotides match TRBD2. Germline V gene data show CDR1 as SGHRS and CDR2 as YFSETQ. This CDR3 comprises 16 residues. V trimming: 0 bases; J trimming: 2 bases; junction bases outside the gene matches: 4. The CDR3 DNA reads as TGCGCCAGCAGCTTGGAGGGCGGGAGTAACACCGGGGAGCTGTTTTTT. Protein sequence: CASSLEGGSNTGELFF.

The J gene is TRBJ2-5, the V gene TRBV3-1 (or the pseudogene TRBV3-2); 8 nucleotides match TRBD2. CDR1 is LGHDT, CDR2 YNNKEL, per germline (reference sequence). This CDR3 region has 15 residues. J lost 5 bases, V lost 6 bases, and 11 bases had no gene match. CDR3 sequence: CASRIGSGSIETQYF. CDR3 sequence (DNA): TGTGCCAGCAGAATTGGCAGCGGGAGTATCGAGACCCAGTACTTC.

This chain connects TRBV2 to TRBJ1-5, with 9 bases matching TRBD1. J was trimmed by 7 bases and V by 8 bases; bases with no gene match: 9. Looked up from germline, CDR1 is SNHLY and CDR2 is FYNNEI. The CDR3 covers 14 residues. The CDR3 DNA reads as TGTGCCAGCCGAAGGGACAGGGAGTCCCAGCCCCAGCATTTT. This codes for CASRRDRESQPQHF.

As to this clone: Within the sample, other DNA sequences also encode this same CDR3. The chain combines TRBV28 with TRBJ1-2, with 8 positions matching TRBD1. With 5 bases clipped from V and 3 bases from J, the junction kept 5 bases outside the gene matches. CDR3 length: 14 residues. CDR1 MDHEN and CDR2 SYDVKM come from the germline V gene. The DNA for the CDR3 is TGTGCCAGCAGTAGCGGACAGGGTGACTATGGCTACACCTTC. As protein: CASSSGQGDYGYTF.

The CDR3 DNA reads as TGTGCCAGCAGCCAAACAGGGAATAATTCACCCCTCCACTTT. This codes for CASSQTGNNSPLHF. V usage is TRBV7-2 and J usage is TRBJ1-6; perhaps TRBD1 as D (6 bases). Between the trimmed V and J ends, which lost 5 bases and 5 bases, there was a span of 10 bases. This CDR3 is built from 14 residues. The germline V gene has CDR1 SGHTA and CDR2 FQGNSA.

This chain links TRBV25-1 with TRBJ2-1; D is possibly TRBD1 (6 bases). CDR1 is MGHDK and CDR2 is SYGVNS in the germline V gene. The CDR3 has 16 amino acids. Deletions cut 2 bases from V and 0 bases from J, with 11 bases between. The CDR3 is CASSEEGRGSYNEQFF. The CDR3 region has the DNA TGTGCCAGCAGTGAAGAAGGCAGGGGCTCCTACAATGAGCAGTTCTTC.

The CDR3 sequence: CASSSGIGGYNEQFF. The CDR3 DNA is TGCGCCAGCAGCTCCGGAATAGGAGGCTACAATGAGCAGTTCTTC. This chain joins TRBV5-1 and TRBJ2-1, with D possibly matching TRBD2 (5 bases). The V and J ends lost 3 bases and 3 bases respectively, with 13 bases between them. Germline V gene sequence: CDR1 SGHRS, CDR2 YFSETQ. The CDR3 sequence is 15 residues long.

The chain combines TRBV18 with TRBJ1-2; TRBD1 matches 12 bases. Germline V gene lookup returns CDR1 KGHSH and CDR2 LQKENI. After removal of 3 bases from V and 7 bases from J, the junction contained 9 bases not matched to a gene. The CDR3 is 16 residues long. The CDR3 loop reads CASSPREGTGGLGYTF. Here the CDR3 DNA reads TGTGCCAGCTCACCCCGGGAGGGGACAGGGGGCCTTGGCTACACCTTC.